Below, one TCR beta chain is given with its context. Its antigen is undetermined. The data stem from a study of cytomegalovirus exposure and HLA in healthy donors. Study results and limitations: Across donors, most TCRs were seen rarely, yet some public ones were widespread. Using a false discovery rate of 0.05, a later analysis showed that 15,000 to 20,000 TCR beta sequences were associated with HLA alleles. TCR beta V- and J-gene trimming, according to a later analysis, was linked to a missense DCLRE1C variant. Both high specificity and high sensitivity reportedly marked the classifier's diagnosis of cytomegalovirus status.

The CDR3 covers 15 residues. The germline V gene encodes CDR1 SGDLS and CDR2 YYNGEE. V gave up 0 bases and J gave up 0 bases, with 9 bases separating them. The PCR made use of 60 Vbeta and 13 Jbeta primers. The data were produced by immunoSEQ multiplex PCR, yet TCRdb's version contains in-frame clones alone and is incomplete. The sample has tens of thousands of clones, and its top ten clones hold roughly 3.8%. The sequence came from a female donor in good health and CMV-seropositive. Sequencing was done on a sample of PBMCs. V usage is TRBV9 and J usage is TRBJ2-5; D unclear. CDR3 sequence: CASSVGFRNQETQYF. The DNA of the CDR3 is TGTGCCAGCAGCGTAGGTTTCAGAAACCAAGAGACCCAGTACTTC. The full variable domain, rest sourced from reference TRBV9 and TRBJ2-5, is DSGVTQTPKHLITATGQRVTLRCSPRSGDLSVYWYQQSLDQGLQFLIQYYNGEERAKGNILERFSAQQFPDLHSELNLSSLELGDSALYFCASSVGFRNQETQYFGPGTRLLVL.